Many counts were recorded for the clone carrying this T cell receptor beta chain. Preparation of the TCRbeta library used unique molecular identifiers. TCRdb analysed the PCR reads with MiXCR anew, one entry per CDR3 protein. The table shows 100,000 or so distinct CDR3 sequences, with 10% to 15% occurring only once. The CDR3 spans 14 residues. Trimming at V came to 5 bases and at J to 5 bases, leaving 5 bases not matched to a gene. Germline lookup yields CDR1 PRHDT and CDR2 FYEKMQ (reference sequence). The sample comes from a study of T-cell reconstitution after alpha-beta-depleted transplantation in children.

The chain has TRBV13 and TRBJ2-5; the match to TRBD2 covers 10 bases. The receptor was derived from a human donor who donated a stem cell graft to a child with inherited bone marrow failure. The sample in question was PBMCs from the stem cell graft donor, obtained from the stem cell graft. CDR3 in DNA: TGTGCCAGCAGCGATGGGACTAGCGAGGAGACCCAGTACTTC. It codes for CASSDGTSEETQYF. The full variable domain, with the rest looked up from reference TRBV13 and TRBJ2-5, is AAGVIQSPRHLIKEKRETATLKCYPIPRHDTVYWYQQGPGQDPQFLISFYEKMQSDKGSIPDRFSAQQFSDYHSELNMSSLELGDSALYFCASSDGTSEETQYFGPGTRLLVL.